This is a list of T cell receptor beta chains from one sample in a study of T cell responses to AZD1222 COVID-19 vaccine. Some clones are missing from TCRdb's copy, which holds only in-frame ones; the method was immunoSEQ multiplex PCR. The table shows roughly 150,000 clones, with 75% to 90% occurring only once. The sequenced sample was peripheral blood, obtained 28 days after the second AZD1222 dose. These receptors all come from an adult who received the AZD1222 COVID-19 vaccine. The CDR3 runs from the conserved cysteine through the conserved F or W. A D gene is named only where the DNA matches it firmly. The size of a clone is reported for some rows only, either as once, few or many, or as a class for expanded clones.

V gene,J gene,clone size,D gene,CDR3 protein,CDR3 DNA
TRBV4-2,TRBJ1-1,.,.,CASSQDPARPASMNTEAFF,TGTGCCAGCAGCCAAGACCCCGCCCGGCCAGCCTCTATGAACACTGAAGCTTTCTTT
TRBV19,TRBJ1-6,.,.,CASSITGSWDSPLHF,TGTGCCAGTAGTATCACCGGCAGCTGGGATTCACCCCTCCACTTT
TRBV5-1,TRBJ2-3,.,.,CASRPNRDTQYF,TGCGCCAGCCGTCCGAACAGAGATACGCAGTATTTT
TRBV25-1,TRBJ2-4,few,.,CASVRSGENIQYF,TGTGCCAGCGTTAGGTCGGGTGAAAACATTCAGTACTTC
TRBV27,TRBJ1-2,.,TRBD1,CASSLGDRGGKGYTF,TGTGCCAGCAGTTTAGGGGACAGGGGGGGCAAGGGCTACACCTTC
TRBV4-1,TRBJ1-4,many,.,CASSQDEAGLSEEKLFF,TGCGCCAGCAGCCAAGATGAGGCCGGCCTCTCGGAAGAAAAACTGTTTTTT
TRBV6-5,TRBJ1-1,.,.,CASSAQGNTEAFF,TGTGCCAGCAGCGCACAGGGGAACACTGAAGCTTTCTTT
TRBV25-1,TRBJ2-7,few,.,CASSAGIYEQYF,TGTGCCAGCAGCGCAGGTATCTACGAGCAGTACTTC
TRBV30,TRBJ2-5,.,TRBD2,CAWSVRRGARLAGGPQETQYF,TGTGCCTGGAGTGTACGGAGAGGGGCTAGACTAGCGGGAGGCCCCCAAGAGACCCAGTACTTC
TRBV7-2,TRBJ2-7,once,TRBD1,CASSPPDRASISSWYQQYF,TGTGCCAGCAGCCCGCCGGACAGGGCTTCAATTTCTAGCTGGTATCAGCAGTACTTC
TRBV19,TRBJ2-3,.,TRBD1,CASSAGTGGASDTQYF,TGTGCCAGTAGTGCCGGGACAGGGGGCGCATCGGATACGCAGTATTTT
TRBV6-5,TRBJ2-7,.,.,CASRGGPLEQYF,TGTGCCAGCAGGGGGGGGCCCTTAGAGCAGTACTTC
TRBV9,TRBJ2-1,few,.,CASSVAGSNKDEQFF,TGTGCCAGCAGCGTAGCAGGTTCTAACAAGGATGAGCAGTTCTTC
TRBV7-2,TRBJ2-3,once,.,CASKPGAGTDTQYF,TGTGCCAGTAAGCCAGGGGCGGGCACAGATACGCAGTATTTT
TRBV4-3,TRBJ1-2,.,.,CASSPGTPKSGGYTF,TGCGCCAGCAGCCCCGGGACACCGAAGTCGGGGGGCTACACCTTC
TRBV6-1,TRBJ2-3,.,.,CASSESPSASTDTQYF,TGTGCCAGCAGTGAATCCCCCAGCGCTAGCACAGATACGCAGTATTTT
TRBV28,TRBJ1-4,.,TRBD1,CATRGTPSLFF,TGTGCGACCAGGGGGACTCCCTCCCTGTTTTTT
TRBV23-1,TRBJ2-5,.,TRBD2,CANLWGLAEKPQETQYF,TGCGCAAACCTCTGGGGACTAGCGGAAAAACCCCAAGAGACCCAGTACTTC
TRBV15,TRBJ1-2,medium-sized,TRBD1,CATSRDLRGNYGYTF,TGTGCCACCAGCAGAGATCTCAGGGGGAACTATGGCTACACCTTC
TRBV4-2,TRBJ2-7,.,TRBD2,CASSQGASGTYEQYF,TGTGCCAGCAGCCAAGGGGCTAGCGGAACCTACGAGCAGTACTTC
TRBV11-2,TRBJ2-6,.,TRBD1,CAISFGDRGAGANVLTF,TGTGCCATAAGTTTTGGGGACAGGGGGGCTGGGGCCAACGTCCTGACTTTC
TRBV3-1/TRBV3-2,TRBJ1-4,.,.,CASSQDQQRTFGEKLFF,TGTGCCAGCAGCCAAGATCAACAAAGAACATTTGGTGAAAAACTGTTTTTT
TRBV9,TRBJ2-2,few,TRBD2,CASSFGTSGTGELFF,TGTGCCAGCAGCTTCGGGACTAGCGGGACCGGGGAGCTGTTTTTT
TRBV28,TRBJ1-1,.,TRBD1,CASSPTGGRNTEAFF,TGTGCCAGCAGCCCGACAGGGGGCAGAAACACTGAAGCTTTCTTT
TRBV10-3,TRBJ2-1,many,.,CAISELFTEMQFF,TGTGCCATCAGTGAATTGTTTACGGAAATGCAGTTCTTC
TRBV28,TRBJ1-2,.,.,CASSPPGRSGYTF,TGTGCCAGCAGCCCCCCCGGCCGGTCCGGCTACACCTTC
TRBV19,TRBJ2-3,.,TRBD2,CASSDPRRGSNTDTQYF,TGTGCCAGTAGCGATCCACGTCGCGGGAGTAACACAGATACGCAGTATTTT
TRBV27,TRBJ1-5,.,TRBD1,CASSSDRGRGQPQHF,TGTGCCAGCAGTTCCGACAGGGGGCGCGGACAGCCCCAGCATTTT
TRBV6-5,TRBJ2-7,.,.,CASSHRDFPYEQYF,TGTGCCAGCAGTCACAGGGACTTCCCCTACGAGCAGTACTTC
TRBV6-5,TRBJ1-1,.,TRBD1,CASRDRAGNTEAFF,TGTGCCAGCAGGGACAGGGCGGGGAACACTGAAGCTTTCTTT
TRBV6-5,TRBJ2-7,.,TRBD1,CASSTGTGGVEQYF,TGTGCCAGCAGCACCGGGACAGGGGGCGTAGAGCAGTACTTC
TRBV10-3,TRBJ2-3,.,TRBD1,CAISAQQGETDTQYF,TGTGCCATCAGTGCCCAGCAGGGGGAAACAGATACGCAGTATTTT
TRBV2,TRBJ1-5,.,.,CASKAEISNQPQHF,TGTGCCAGCAAGGCCGAGATCAGCAATCAGCCCCAGCATTTT
TRBV18,TRBJ2-2,.,.,CASYLAGELFF,TGTGCCAGCTACTTGGCCGGGGAGCTGTTTTTT
TRBV18,TRBJ2-1,.,.,CASSPLQGNNEQFF,TGTGCCAGCTCACCTTTACAGGGTAACAATGAGCAGTTCTTC
TRBV11-3,TRBJ2-2,.,TRBD1,CASSLELRTGVWAGELFF,TGTGCCAGCAGCTTAGAGCTGCGGACAGGGGTTTGGGCCGGGGAGCTGTTTTTT
TRBV28,TRBJ1-3,.,TRBD1,CASSSGQGAPGNTIYF,TGTGCCAGCAGCTCCGGACAGGGGGCCCCTGGAAACACCATATATTTT
TRBV14,TRBJ1-2,.,.,CASSQDFAGRGYTF,TGTGCCAGCAGCCAAGATTTTGCGGGCCGGGGCTACACCTTC
TRBV4-3,TRBJ2-2,.,TRBD2,CASSQNGLAGGKDGELFF,TGCGCCAGCAGCCAGAACGGACTAGCGGGAGGGAAGGACGGGGAGCTGTTTTTT
TRBV11-2,TRBJ1-2,.,TRBD1,CASSLGWTGGGGYTF,TGTGCCAGCAGCCTTGGGTGGACAGGGGGCGGTGGCTACACCTTC
TRBV9,TRBJ1-4,many,.,CASSVTPGTNEKLFF,TGTGCCAGCAGCGTAACGCCAGGGACTAATGAAAAACTGTTTTTT
TRBV28,TRBJ1-6,once,.,CASKQSSYNSPLHF,TGTGCCAGCAAACAGAGCTCCTATAATTCACCCCTCCACTTT
TRBV19,TRBJ1-2,few,.,CASRGQGQLANYGYTF,TGTGCCAGTAGAGGGCAGGGGCAACTAGCTAACTATGGCTACACCTTC
TRBV19,TRBJ1-1,.,TRBD1,CASSRDRVITEAFF,TGTGCCAGTAGTAGGGACAGGGTGATCACTGAAGCTTTCTTT
TRBV9,TRBJ1-1,.,TRBD1,CASSSTGGKTEAFF,TGTGCCAGCAGCTCAACAGGGGGAAAAACTGAAGCTTTCTTT
TRBV7-8,TRBJ2-5,.,.,CASSLRVGVWETQYF,TGTGCCAGCAGCTTACGGGTCGGGGTCTGGGAGACCCAGTACTTC
TRBV28,TRBJ2-4,.,TRBD2,CASSPFGTSGTKYF,TGTGCCAGCAGTCCGTTCGGGACTAGCGGGACCAAGTACTTC
TRBV3-1/TRBV3-2,TRBJ1-2,.,TRBD1,CASSQGGQGSGYTF,TGTGCCAGCAGCCAAGGGGGACAGGGATCAGGCTACACCTTC
TRBV2,TRBJ2-5,.,TRBD2,CASIRRWVLAGGWETQYF,TGTGCCAGCATCCGCCGGTGGGTGCTAGCGGGAGGTTGGGAGACCCAGTACTTC
TRBV29-1,TRBJ2-1,.,TRBD1,CSDRQGSVYNEQFF,TGCAGCGACAGACAGGGATCGGTCTACAATGAGCAGTTCTTC
TRBV5-1,TRBJ1-1,.,.,CASSSYTGTEAFF,TGCGCCAGCAGCTCTTACACGGGCACTGAAGCTTTCTTT
TRBV5-1,TRBJ1-2,.,.,CASAPGGTSNYGYTF,TGCGCCAGCGCGCCGGGAGGGACATCCAACTATGGCTACACCTTC
TRBV6-5,TRBJ2-7,.,.,CASSPYGGSSYEQYF,TGTGCCAGCAGTCCGTACGGGGGTAGCTCCTACGAGCAGTACTTC
TRBV7-2,TRBJ1-3,.,.,CASSLARSGNTIYF,TGTGCCAGCAGCCTAGCTCGCTCTGGAAACACCATATATTTT
TRBV18,TRBJ2-2,.,.,CASSPQEGNTGELFF,TGTGCCAGCTCACCCCAGGAGGGGAACACCGGGGAGCTGTTTTTT
TRBV3-1/TRBV3-2,TRBJ1-3,.,.,CASSQLTSYSGNTIYF,TGTGCCAGCAGCCAACTAACTTCCTACTCTGGAAACACCATATATTTT
TRBV28,TRBJ1-5,.,TRBD1,CASRTPGTGGSQPQHF,TGTGCCAGCAGAACTCCCGGGACAGGGGGATCTCAGCCCCAGCATTTT